A single sample is the source of the 32 T cell receptor beta chains below, sequenced in a study of cytomegalovirus exposure and HLA in healthy donors. The PCR ran on 60 Vbeta and 13 Jbeta primers. Clones were sequenced by immunoSEQ multiplex PCR, and TCRdb holds only the in-frame ones, with some missing. The listing contains about 84,000 clones. Sequencing input: PBMCs. All receptors come from a man aged 45 to 65 in good health and CMV-seronegative.

V usage is TRBV5-5 and J usage is TRBJ1-1, with D maybe TRBD1 (6 bases). There are 11 residues in the CDR3. V was pared by 0 bases and J by 11 bases, with 8 bases between. In germline, CDR1 is SGHKS, CDR2 YYEKEE (reference sequence). The CDR3 bases are TGTGCCAGCAGCTTGGCAGGGGAGGCTTTCTTT. Encoded protein: CASSLAGEAFF.

The J gene is TRBJ2-1, the V gene TRBV18; D is unresolved. The CDR3 runs to 15 residues. Germline V lookup: CDR1 KGHSH, CDR2 LQKENI. Trimming removed 0 bases from V and 3 bases from J, with 9 bases in between. The CDR3 loop is CASSPPARIYNEQFF. The CDR3, as DNA: TGTGCCAGCTCACCACCGGCGAGGATCTACAATGAGCAGTTCTTC.

The chain carries TRBV6-5 and TRBJ2-7; 9 nucleotides align to TRBD1. The CDR3 sequence is 14 residues long. V shed 5 bases and J 2 bases; nucleotides not matched to a gene: 4. The germline V gene has CDR1 MNHEY and CDR2 SVGAGI. The CDR3 region is CASSRDRDTYEQYF. In DNA form, the CDR3 reads TGTGCCAGCAGTCGGGACAGGGATACCTACGAGCAGTACTTC.

Comment on this clone: The junction shows a germline mismatch at one end, possibly a read error. V gene TRBV4-1 combines with J gene TRBJ2-3, with 9 bases aligning to TRBD2. Germline loops: CDR1 MGHRA, CDR2 YSYEKL. CDR3 length: 14 residues. The CDR3 loop is CASSLGTSKDTQYF. The CDR3 coding sequence is TGCGCCAGCAGCCTCGGGACTAGCAAAGATACGCAGTATTTT.

This CDR3 reads CSATHRDGYTF. In nucleotides, the CDR3 is TGCAGTGCTACCCACAGGGATGGCTACACCTTC. V and J are TRBV20-1 and TRBJ1-2, with a weak D call TRBD1 (6 bases). Germline values: CDR1 DFQATT, CDR2 SNEGSKA (reference sequence). Trimming removed 4 bases from V and 6 bases from J, with 9 bases in between. The CDR3 consists of 11 residues.

V usage is TRBV19 and J usage is TRBJ2-7; D might be TRBD2 (5 bases). This CDR3 is 14 amino acids long. The V end was cut by 4 bases, the J end by 9 bases, with 19 bases between. In germline, CDR1 is LNHDA, CDR2 SQIVND (reference sequence). The CDR3 DNA sequence: TGTGCCAGTAGTAATCAGGTTAGCGCCTACCCGCAGTACTTC. It yields the protein CASSNQVSAYPQYF. Together with reference TRBV19 and TRBJ2-7, the CDR3 gives the full variable domain: DGGITQSPKYLFRKEGQNVTLSCEQNLNHDAMYWYRQDPGQGLRLIYYSQIVNDFQKGDIAEGYSVSREKKESFPLTVTSAQKNPTAFYLCASSNQVSAYPQYFGPGTRLTVT.

V is TRBV7-3 and J is TRBJ1-1; D perhaps matches TRBD1 (5 bases). The CDR3 covers 14 residues. Trimming left V 3 bases short and J 1 base short, with 9 bases between. Germline loops: CDR1 SGHTA, CDR2 FQGTGA. The CDR3 region has the DNA TGTGCCAGCAGCTTCGACAGAAGGAACACTGAAGCTTTCTTT. Translation gives CASSFDRRNTEAFF.

The chain carries TRBV10-1 and TRBJ1-6; D may be TRBD1 (6 bases). From germline, CDR1 is WNHNN and CDR2 SYGVQD (reference sequence). The CDR3 extends over 14 amino acids. The ends were cut back, 5 bases at V and 10 bases at J, with 15 bases in the middle. The CDR3, as DNA: TGCGCCAGCAGTTCGGGGCAGGGGAAATCACCCCTCCACTTT. This gives the protein CASSSGQGKSPLHF.

This rearrangement joins TRBV7-9 to TRBJ1-3; the D is unclear. Trimming cost V 0 bases and J 0 bases, with 6 bases left between them. Germline CDR1 SEHNR, CDR2 FQNEAQ (reference sequence). The CDR3 spans 15 residues. This CDR3 is CASSLAGFSGNTIYF. The CDR3 DNA reads as TGTGCCAGCAGCTTAGCGGGCTTCTCTGGAAACACCATATATTTT.

For this clone: Other nucleotide sequences from this sample produce the same CDR3. The chain combines TRBV7-2 with TRBJ1-1, with D perhaps TRBD1 (5 bases). Trimming pared 4 bases from V and 1 base from J, leaving 7 bases between. The germline gives CDR1 SGHTA, CDR2 FQGNSA. This CDR3 is built from 13 residues. The CDR3 DNA sequence: TGTGCCAGCAGCTCAGACAGGAACACTGAAGCTTTCTTT. It codes for CASSSDRNTEAFF.

The V gene is TRBV7-3, the J gene TRBJ2-2, with D perhaps TRBD2 (6 bases). The CDR3 covers 15 residues. V lost 2 bases and J lost 1, with 8 bases in between. Germline CDR1 and CDR2: SGHTA and FQGTGA. The CDR3 DNA sequence: TGTGCCAGCAGCTTATCGGGGGTGAACACCGGGGAGCTGTTTTTT. It encodes CASSLSGVNTGELFF.

V and J are TRBV5-5 and TRBJ1-5; 7 positions match TRBD1. In germline, CDR1 is SGHKS, CDR2 YYEKEE (reference sequence). V shed 4 bases, J shed 7 bases, and the junction held 11 bases outside the gene matches. The CDR3 spans 15 residues. CDR3 protein: CASSLRQGLGQPQHF. CDR3 DNA sequence: TGTGCCAGCAGCCTAAGACAGGGTTTAGGGCAGCCCCAGCATTTT.

The chain joins TRBV7-8 to TRBJ1-2, with D possibly TRBD1 on 5 matching bases. The CDR3 totals 14 residues. Trimming took off 2 bases at V and 4 bases at J, with 11 bases between the two ends. Per the germline V gene, CDR1 is SGHVS and CDR2 is FQNEAQ. The DNA of the CDR3 is TGTGCCAGCAGCTTACGAGACAGACTCTATGGCTACACCTTC. It encodes CASSLRDRLYGYTF.

The chain has TRBV10-3 and TRBJ1-1; 8 bases fit TRBD1. Trimming cost V 3 bases and J 4 bases; bases outside gene matches: 13. This CDR3 spans 17 amino acids. Germline V gene sequence: CDR1 ENHRY, CDR2 SYGVKD. The CDR3 nucleotides read TGTGCCATCAGTGACCCCCGCGGAGGACAGGGATTCACTGAAGCTTTCTTT. Protein sequence: CAISDPRGGQGFTEAFF.

As concerns this clone: This specimen includes other DNA sequences encoding the same CDR3. V and J are TRBV28 and TRBJ2-7, with 7 bases lining up with TRBD1. Germline V CDR1 and CDR2: MDHEN, SYDVKM. V lost 4 bases and J lost 3; bases outside the gene matches: 3. The CDR3 loop spans 13 amino acids. CDR3 sequence (DNA): TGTGCCAGCAGTTCTCAGGGGGTCTACGAGCAGTACTTC. Its translation: CASSSQGVYEQYF.

The gene calls are TRBV6-1 and TRBJ2-2; TRBD2 aligns across 16 bases. V trimming: 4 bases; J trimming: 5 bases; junction bases outside the gene matches: 7. This CDR3 spans 18 amino acids. Germline-derived CDR1 and CDR2 are MNHNS and SASEGT. The CDR3 region is CASSGPGLAGGETGELFF. The CDR3 DNA is TGTGCCAGCAGTGGACCGGGACTAGCGGGGGGGGAGACCGGGGAGCTGTTTTTT.

The genes are TRBV18 and TRBJ1-1, with 10 nucleotides matching TRBD1. V was clipped by 3 bases and J by 5 bases; unmatched bases: 3. Germline loops: CDR1 KGHSH, CDR2 LQKENI. This CDR3 region has 14 residues. CDR3 region: CASSPTGGRTEAFF. Here the CDR3 DNA reads TGTGCCAGCTCACCGACAGGGGGCCGTACTGAAGCTTTCTTT.

The chain combines TRBV4-3 with TRBJ2-6; D is possibly TRBD1 (5 bases). Trimming shortened V by 1 base and J by 2 bases, and 12 bases separated the two germline ends. The V gene's germline CDR1 is LGHNA and CDR2 YSLEER. This CDR3 region has 17 residues. CDR3 sequence: CASSQATSGTGANVLTF. CDR3 nucleotides: TGCGCCAGCAGCCAAGCGACATCAGGGACTGGGGCCAACGTCCTGACTTTC.

The genes are TRBV4-2 and TRBJ1-2; D perhaps matches TRBD1 (5 bases). Trimming removed 5 bases at V and 8 bases at J, with 21 bases between. This CDR3 is 15 amino acids long. Looked up from germline, CDR1 is LGHNA and CDR2 is YNFKEQ. In DNA form, the CDR3 reads TGTGCCAGCAGCGCCGAGATGGGTGGGGGGGAAGGCTACACCTTC. Translation gives CASSAEMGGGEGYTF.

The rearrangement uses TRBV9 and TRBJ2-2, with 7 bases matching TRBD2. The CDR3 consists of 14 residues. Germline trimming cut 2 bases from V and 6 bases from J; bases unmatched to any gene: 4. CDR1 SGDLS and CDR2 YYNGEE come from the germline V gene. DNA of the CDR3: TGTGCCAGCAGCGTGACTAGCCTCGCCGGGGAGCTGTTTTTT. It is translated as CASSVTSLAGELFF. Drawing the rest from reference TRBV9 and TRBJ2-2, the complete variable domain is DSGVTQTPKHLITATGQRVTLRCSPRSGDLSVYWYQQSLDQGLQFLIQYYNGEERAKGNILERFSAQQFPDLHSELNLSSLELGDSALYFCASSVTSLAGELFFGEGSRLTVL.

CDR3 sequence reads: CASSQTSGQEEQYF. CDR3 nucleotide sequence: TGTGCCAGCAGCCAAACCTCGGGACAGGAGGAGCAGTACTTC. The chain uses TRBV7-2 and TRBJ2-7; TRBD1 matches 8 bases. Germline V gene sequence: CDR1 SGHTA, CDR2 FQGNSA. The CDR3 has 14 amino acids. Trimming removed 5 bases from V and 7 bases from J; junction bases left unmatched: 10.

J is TRBJ1-6 and V is TRBV23-1, with D uncertain. TRBV23-1 is identified as an open reading frame with a role that is uncertain. This CDR3 comprises 15 residues. Trimming left V 8 bases short and J 0 bases short, with 11 bases between. CDR3: CASFFLSSYNSPLHF. Written as DNA, the CDR3 is TGCGCCAGCTTTTTTTTGAGCTCCTATAATTCACCCCTCCACTTT.

V gene TRBV6-5 combines with J gene TRBJ1-5, with D possibly being TRBD1 (6 bases). The germline V and J ends were trimmed by 6 bases and 0 bases, with 12 bases remaining between them. The CDR3 is made up of 15 amino acids. CDR1 and CDR2 (germline): MNHEY, SVGAGI. The DNA for the CDR3 is TGTGCCAGCAGGCGAGGACAGACTAGCAATCAGCCCCAGCATTTT. It encodes CASRRGQTSNQPQHF.

The chain links TRBV6-1 to TRBJ2-7, with 10 nucleotides matching TRBD2. Losses at the gene ends were 5 bases for V and 6 bases for J; bases not matched to a gene: 7. Per the germline V gene, CDR1 is MNHNS and CDR2 is SASEGT. The CDR3 length is 14 residues. The CDR3 sequence: CASSPSGGIFEQYF. CDR3 bases: TGTGCCAGCAGTCCTAGCGGGGGTATCTTCGAGCAGTACTTC.

The J gene is TRBJ2-2, the V gene TRBV7-3; 10 bases are a match to TRBD2. With 1 base clipped from V and 4 bases from J, the junction kept 9 bases outside the gene matches. The CDR3 consists of 18 residues. Germline V gives CDR1 SGHTA, CDR2 FQGTGA. For the CDR3, the DNA is TGTGCCAGCAGCTTAATAGTGGGTGCTAGCGGGGGCACCGGGGAGCTGTTTTTT. This encodes CASSLIVGASGGTGELFF. Combining the CDR3 with reference TRBV7-3 and TRBJ2-2 gives the whole variable domain GAGVSQTPSNKVTEKGKYVELRCDPISGHTALYWYRQSLGQGPEFLIYFQGTGAADDSGLPNDRFFAVRPEGSVSTLKIQRTERGDSAVYLCASSLIVGASGGTGELFFGEGSRLTVL.

The chain carries TRBV9 and TRBJ1-3, with 7 nucleotides matching TRBD1. Germline values: CDR1 SGDLS, CDR2 YYNGEE. The CDR3 has 16 amino acids. J was trimmed by 0 bases and V by 2 bases; bases with no gene match: 5. The CDR3 here is CASSVNPGGSGNTIYF. The CDR3 DNA reads as TGTGCCAGCAGCGTCAATCCAGGGGGCTCTGGAAACACCATATATTTT.

The J gene is TRBJ2-7, the V gene TRBV19; possibly TRBD1 for D (5 bases). This CDR3 spans 14 amino acids. Trimming pared 5 bases from V and 2 bases from J, leaving 13 bases between. Per the germline V gene, CDR1 is LNHDA and CDR2 is SQIVND (reference sequence). The CDR3 DNA sequence: TGTGCCAGTAGTGGGGCCGGGCCTACCTACGAGCAGTACTTC. Translated, it gives CASSGAGPTYEQYF.

The gene calls are TRBV19 and TRBJ2-7, with D possibly TRBD1 on 5 matching bases. This CDR3 is 15 amino acids long. Trimming left V 2 bases short and J 2 bases short, with 13 bases between. Germline V gene data show CDR1 as LNHDA and CDR2 as SQIVND (reference sequence). CDR3 sequence reads: CASSIIQGPTYEQYF. CDR3 sequence (DNA): TGTGCCAGTAGTATAATCCAGGGCCCTACCTACGAGCAGTACTTC.

The rearrangement links TRBV10-2 to TRBJ2-3, with 16 bases identical to TRBD2. The CDR3 covers 20 residues. J gave up 3 bases and V 2 bases, and 11 bases lay outside the gene matches. CDR1 and CDR2 from the germline V gene are WSHSY and SAAADI. CDR3 sequence: CASSEAHGTSGGAITDTQYF. The CDR3 bases are TGCGCCAGCAGTGAGGCCCACGGGACTAGCGGGGGGGCGATTACAGATACGCAGTATTTT.

The rearrangement links TRBV6-1 to TRBJ2-7; a weak D match, TRBD1 (5 bases). The V end lost 3 bases, the J end lost 1 base, and 10 bases lay between the germline ends. This CDR3 comprises 14 residues. Germline assignment: CDR1 MNHNS and CDR2 SASEGT. The CDR3 nucleotides read TGTGCCAGCAGTGACAGGGCCCGATCCTACGAGCAGTACTTC. Encoded protein: CASSDRARSYEQYF.

The gene calls are TRBV5-4 and TRBJ2-3, with 14 bases that match TRBD2. The J segment lost 1 base and the V segment lost 4 bases, leaving 5 bases of the junction unmatched. The CDR3 extends over 17 amino acids. Germline V gene sequence: CDR1 SGHNT, CDR2 YYREEE (reference sequence). The CDR3 DNA follows: TGTGCCAGCAGCCTAATGGGACTAGCGGGGGGCACAGATACGCAGTATTTT. It yields the protein CASSLMGLAGGTDTQYF.

This chain links TRBV11-2 with TRBJ2-6; perhaps TRBD1 as D (5 bases). The germline V and J ends were trimmed by 1 base and 2 bases, with 9 bases remaining between them. This CDR3 is built from 16 residues. Germline V gene sequence: CDR1 SGHAT, CDR2 FQNNGV. CDR3 amino acids: CASSLGLGAGANVLTF. CDR3 nucleotide sequence: TGTGCCAGCAGCTTAGGTTTAGGGGCTGGGGCCAACGTCCTGACTTTC.